The source of this T cell receptor (beta chain) is a study of beta chain features in type 1 diabetes. Study results and caveats: For TCRB rearrangement, an influence of HLA type remained unresolved here.

As every portion of the isolated RNA was reverse transcribed, the sequencing read expressed TCRB transcripts. Here immunoSEQ multiplex PCR was the method, and the copy in TCRdb shows in-frame clones only, minus some. The table records more than 300,000 clones, less than 10% of them present only once. On this clone: No antigen is known for it. The same CDR3 can be traced to other DNA sequences in this sample.

From germline, CDR1 is SGDLS and CDR2 YYNGEE. V was pared by 2 bases and J by 2 bases, with 7 bases between. This CDR3 region has 14 residues. The clonotype comes from a woman under 30 in good health. Sequenced sample: central memory CD4+ T cells from blood. The chain uses TRBV9 and TRBJ2-2; weak D call: TRBD2 (5 bases). The CDR3 DNA follows: TGTGCCAGCAGCGTCGCGGGTAACACCGGGGAGCTGTTTTTT. Translation gives CASSVAGNTGELFF.